A selection of T cell receptor beta chains follows, all from one sample in a study of CD8 T cells in ankylosing spondylitis. TCRdb analysed the 5' RACE reads with MiXCR anew, one entry per CDR3 protein. The sample shows approximately 40,000 distinct CDR3 sequences, 4.5% to 6% of them seen only once. The material sequenced was blood, either unsorted or a sorted T cell fraction (not recorded which). The receptors come from a male donor with ankylosing spondylitis or in good health (not recorded which). CDR3s include the opening cysteine and the closing phenylalanine or tryptophan. A D gene is named only where the DNA matches it firmly. Some rows have no size entry. The others give once, few or many, or a class for an expanded clone.

cdr3_aa,cdr3_nt,d_call,v_call,j_call,clone_size
CASSYSGTAEETQYF,TGTGCCAGCAGTTACTCGGGGACAGCTGAGGAGACCCAGTACTTC,TRBD1,TRBV6-5,TRBJ2-5,many
CSVDRTGFGTEAFF,TGCAGCGTTGACCGGACAGGGTTTGGCACTGAAGCTTTCTTT,TRBD1,TRBV29-1,TRBJ1-1,many
CASIATGLANTGELFF,TGTGCCAGCATTGCTACGGGACTCGCGAACACCGGGGAGCTGTTTTTT,.,TRBV2,TRBJ2-2,many
CASTSGAWPYNEQFF,TGTGCCAGCACCTCGGGGGCATGGCCATACAATGAGCAGTTCTTC,.,TRBV28,TRBJ2-1,few
CASSRSGTRAIYTQYF,TGTGCCAGCAGTAGATCCGGGACCAGGGCCATTTATACGCAGTATTTT,.,TRBV27,TRBJ2-3,many
CSTETNLQETQYF,TGCAGCACGGAGACAAACCTACAAGAGACCCAGTACTTC,.,TRBV29-1,TRBJ2-5,many
CASSLMGADQPQHF,TGTGCCAGCAGTTTAATGGGGGCGGATCAGCCCCAGCATTTT,.,TRBV27,TRBJ1-5,many
CAISEGRSGANVLTF,TGTGCCATCAGTGAGGGACGGTCTGGGGCCAACGTCCTGACTTTC,.,TRBV10-3,TRBJ2-6,many
CATSDAGRLELFF,TGTGCCACCAGTGACGCGGGGAGACTGGAGCTGTTTTTT,.,TRBV24-1,TRBJ2-2,many
CASSPPVGDSPLHF,TGTGCCAGCTCACCACCAGTAGGGGATTCACCCCTCCACTTT,.,TRBV18,TRBJ1-6,many
CASSPFGGGGDTQYF,TGTGCCAGCAGCCCGTTCGGCGGGGGGGGAGATACGCAGTATTTT,TRBD2,TRBV7-2,TRBJ2-3,many
CCARERVGGENTGELFF,TGCTGTGCTAGAGAACGAGTAGGTGGGGAAAACACCGGGGAGCTGTTTTTT,.,TRBV20-1,TRBJ2-2,many
CASSLGAGGPDTQYF,TGCGCCAGCAGCTTGGGAGCGGGAGGGCCAGATACGCAGTATTTT,TRBD2,TRBV5-1,TRBJ2-3,many
CATSSGRERNEQFF,TGTGCCACCAGCTCGGGGCGAGAGCGGAATGAGCAGTTCTTC,.,TRBV24-1,TRBJ2-1,many
CASSGLAGVVNEQFF,TGTGCCAGCTCCGGACTAGCGGGAGTGGTTAATGAGCAGTTCTTC,TRBD2,TRBV12-3/TRBV12-4,TRBJ2-1,many
CASSIGKGAYGYTF,TGTGCCAGTAGTATCGGGAAGGGGGCCTATGGCTACACCTTC,TRBD1,TRBV19,TRBJ1-2,many
CASSLILAGTDTQYF,TGTGCCAGCAGCTTAATACTAGCGGGCACAGATACGCAGTATTTT,TRBD2,TRBV11-2,TRBJ2-3,many
CSARASGPGTDTQYF,TGCAGTGCTAGGGCTAGCGGGCCAGGCACAGATACGCAGTATTTT,TRBD2,TRBV20-1,TRBJ2-3,many
CASSDRDEQFF,TGTGCCAGCAGTGACCGTGATGAGCAGTTCTTC,.,TRBV6-1,TRBJ2-1,many
CASSPTRGTVNTEAFF,TGTGCCAGCAGCCCAACACGTGGGACAGTGAACACTGAAGCTTTCTTT,TRBD1,TRBV7-9,TRBJ1-1,many
CASSSPEGRSLSYEQYF,TGTGCCAGCAGTTCCCCGGAGGGGCGGTCCCTCTCCTACGAGCAGTACTTC,.,TRBV28,TRBJ2-7,many
CATPRGTYEQYF,TGCGCCACCCCCAGGGGGACCTACGAGCAGTACTTC,TRBD1,TRBV5-1,TRBJ2-7,many
CASSPRQGWNQPQHF,TGTGCCAGCAGCCCCAGGCAGGGGTGGAATCAGCCCCAGCATTTT,.,TRBV7-8,TRBJ1-5,many
CASSSRTQEGNQPQHF,TGTGCCAGTAGCTCTCGGACTCAGGAAGGCAATCAGCCCCAGCATTTT,.,TRBV19,TRBJ1-5,many
CASSLVQMNTGELFF,TGTGCCAGCAGCTTAGTACAGATGAACACCGGGGAGCTGTTTTTT,.,TRBV7-6,TRBJ2-2,many
CASSPRYEQYF,TGTGCCAGCAGTCCCCGCTACGAGCAGTACTTC,.,TRBV27,TRBJ2-7,many
CASSTIRGRNTGELFF,TGTGCCAGCAGTACCATAAGGGGGAGGAACACCGGGGAGCTGTTTTTT,.,TRBV27,TRBJ2-2,many
CASSLIGRPTEAFF,TGCGCCAGCAGCTTGATCGGCCGCCCCACCGAAGCTTTCTTT,.,TRBV5-1,TRBJ1-1,medium-sized
CASSLEGWRDEQFF,TGTGCCAGCAGCTTAGAGGGGTGGAGGGATGAGCAGTTCTTC,.,TRBV7-6,TRBJ2-1,.
CASSTGGFGYTF,TGTGCCAGCAGCACTGGGGGTTTTGGCTACACCTTC,.,TRBV6-5,TRBJ1-2,many
CASSYLATTEAFF,TGTGCCAGCAGCTATTTGGCGACCACTGAAGCTTTCTTT,.,TRBV7-9,TRBJ1-1,many
CASSVLHRGPDSGYTF,TGTGCCAGCAGCGTACTGCATCGCGGTCCAGATTCGGGCTACACCTTC,.,TRBV9,TRBJ1-2,many
CASSWTYQPQHF,TGTGCCAGCAGTTGGACGTATCAGCCCCAGCATTTT,.,TRBV6-1,TRBJ1-5,many
CASYASPAGFYEQYF,TGTGCCAGCTATGCGTCCCCCGCAGGGTTCTACGAGCAGTACTTC,.,TRBV28,TRBJ2-7,many
CASRLSGGAYNEQFF,TGTGCCAGCAGGCTTAGCGGAGGGGCCTACAATGAGCAGTTCTTC,.,TRBV2,TRBJ2-1,many
CASSGPQGANGNQPQHF,TGTGCCAGCAGTGGACCCCAGGGGGCCAACGGCAATCAGCCCCAGCATTTT,TRBD1,TRBV12-3/TRBV12-4,TRBJ1-5,many
CASRPDSALASPLHF,TGCGCCAGCCGTCCGGACAGCGCCCTTGCTTCACCCCTCCACTTT,.,TRBV5-1,TRBJ1-6,many
CASSLSSGSADTQYF,TGTGCCAGCAGTTTATCTAGCGGGAGCGCGGATACGCAGTATTTT,TRBD2,TRBV27,TRBJ2-3,many
CSVGAGWGMMNTEAFF,TGCAGCGTTGGAGCTGGGTGGGGGATGATGAACACTGAAGCTTTCTTT,.,TRBV29-1,TRBJ1-1,many
CASSRDRVRESF,TGTGCCAGCAGCCGGGACAGGGTAAGGGAGTCCTTT,TRBD1,TRBV14,TRBJ1-1,medium-sized
CASKGPGDTQYF,TGTGCCAGCAAGGGGCCCGGGGATACGCAGTATTTT,.,TRBV2,TRBJ2-3,many
CASSYEYEAFF,TGTGCCAGCAGTTACGAATATGAAGCTTTCTTT,.,TRBV6-2/TRBV6-3,TRBJ1-1,many
CASSHGQAYEQYF,TGCGCCAGCAGCCACGGACAGGCCTACGAGCAGTACTTC,TRBD1,TRBV5-1,TRBJ2-7,many
CASSWSSGGLGETQYF,TGTGCCAGCAGTTGGTCTAGCGGGGGGTTGGGGGAGACCCAGTACTTC,TRBD2,TRBV12-3/TRBV12-4,TRBJ2-5,many